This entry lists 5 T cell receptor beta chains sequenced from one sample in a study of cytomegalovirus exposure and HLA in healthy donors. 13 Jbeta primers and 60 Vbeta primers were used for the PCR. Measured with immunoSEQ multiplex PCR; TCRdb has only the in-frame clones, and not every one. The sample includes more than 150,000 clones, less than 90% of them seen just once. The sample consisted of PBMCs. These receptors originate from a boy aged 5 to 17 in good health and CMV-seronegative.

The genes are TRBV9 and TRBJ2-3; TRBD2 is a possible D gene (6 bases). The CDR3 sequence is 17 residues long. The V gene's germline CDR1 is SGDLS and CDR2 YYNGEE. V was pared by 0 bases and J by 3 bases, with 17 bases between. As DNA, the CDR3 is TGTGCCAGCAGCGTAGCCCCGGGTGGGGCGGGGACAGATACGCAGTATTTT. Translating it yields CASSVAPGGAGTDTQYF.

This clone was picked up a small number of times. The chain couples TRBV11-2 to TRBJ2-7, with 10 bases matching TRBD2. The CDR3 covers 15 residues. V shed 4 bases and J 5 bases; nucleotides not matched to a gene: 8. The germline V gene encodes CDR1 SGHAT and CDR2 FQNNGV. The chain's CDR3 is CASSSGALAGDEQYF. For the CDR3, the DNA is TGTGCCAGCAGCTCCGGGGCCCTAGCGGGAGACGAGCAGTACTTC. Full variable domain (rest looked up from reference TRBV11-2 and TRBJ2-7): EAGVAQSPRYKIIEKRQSVAFWCNPISGHATLYWYQQILGQGPKLLIQFQNNGVVDDSQLPKDRFSAERLKGVDSTLKIQPAKLEDSAVYLCASSSGALAGDEQYFGPGTRLTVT.

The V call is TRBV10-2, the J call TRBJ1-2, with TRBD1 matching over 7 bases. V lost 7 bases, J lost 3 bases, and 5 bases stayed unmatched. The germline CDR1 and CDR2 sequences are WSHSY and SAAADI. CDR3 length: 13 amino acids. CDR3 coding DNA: TGCGCCAGCACCAAGGGGGCTGACTATGGCTACACCTTC. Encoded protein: CASTKGADYGYTF.

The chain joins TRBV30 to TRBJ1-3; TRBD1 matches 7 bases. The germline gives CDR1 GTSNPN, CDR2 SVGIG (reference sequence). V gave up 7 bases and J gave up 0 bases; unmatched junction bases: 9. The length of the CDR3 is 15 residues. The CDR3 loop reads CASRQGELSGNTIYF. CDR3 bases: TGTGCCTCCCGCCAGGGGGAGCTCTCTGGAAACACCATATATTTT.

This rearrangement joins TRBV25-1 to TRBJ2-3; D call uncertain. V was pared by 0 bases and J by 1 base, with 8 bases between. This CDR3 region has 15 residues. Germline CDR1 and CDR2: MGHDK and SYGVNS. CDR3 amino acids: CASSEYLVGTDTQYF. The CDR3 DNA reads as TGTGCCAGCAGTGAATACCTCGTAGGCACAGATACGCAGTATTTT.